These 19 T cell receptor beta chains were all obtained from the same sample, sequenced in a study of PD-L1 blockade in urothelial cancer. The time point: pretreatment peripheral blood. Method: immunoSEQ multiplex PCR; TCRdb's copy keeps in-frame clones and lacks some. Among tens of thousands of clones listed, roughly 89% were seen once. The sample here was PBMCs, taken around atezolizumab (anti-PD-L1) treatment. The receptor source for this set is a man between 60 and 75 years old with urothelial cancer.

The genes are TRBV15 and TRBJ2-3, with a tentative D call TRBD2 (7 bases). Germline V gene sequence: CDR1 LNHNV, CDR2 YYDKDF (reference sequence). The V gene lost 3 bases and the J gene lost 5 bases, with 18 bases spanning the gap. The CDR3 consists of 16 residues. CDR3 region: CATSSGTRGAEDTQYF. As DNA, the CDR3 is TGTGCCACCAGCAGTGGTACCCGGGGGGCGGAAGATACGCAGTATTTT. The full variable domain, with the rest looked up from reference TRBV15 and TRBJ2-3, is DAMVIQNPRYQVTQFGKPVTLSCSQTLNHNVMYWYQQKSSQAPKLLFHYYDKDFNNEADTPDNFQSRRPNTSFCFLDIRSPGLGDTAMYLCATSSGTRGAEDTQYFGPGTRLTVL.

The rearrangement links TRBV7-3 to TRBJ2-3, with D possibly matching TRBD2 (6 bases). Per germline, CDR1 SGHTA and CDR2 FQGTGA. This CDR3 spans 15 amino acids. V lost 5 bases and J lost 1, with 13 bases in between. This chain's CDR3 is CASSPGLSGTDTQYF. The CDR3 DNA follows: TGTGCCAGCAGCCCGGGACTGTCTGGCACAGATACGCAGTATTTT. Based on the CDR3 plus reference TRBV7-3 and TRBJ2-3, the full variable domain is GAGVSQTPSNKVTEKGKYVELRCDPISGHTALYWYRQSLGQGPEFLIYFQGTGAADDSGLPNDRFFAVRPEGSVSTLKIQRTERGDSAVYLCASSPGLSGTDTQYFGPGTRLTVL.

The V and J genes are TRBV28 and TRBJ2-2, with 7 bases identical to TRBD1. The CDR3 has 15 residues. CDR1 and CDR2 (germline): MDHEN, SYDVKM. V was clipped by 5 bases and J by 6 bases; unmatched bases: 9. The CDR3 sequence: CASSPQTGRAGELFF. The CDR3 region has the DNA TGTGCCAGCAGTCCTCAGACAGGGCGAGCCGGGGAGCTGTTTTTT.

V gene TRBV5-1 combines with J gene TRBJ2-1; no firm D call. V was clipped by 2 bases and J by 5 bases, with 17 bases between them. Germline V gives CDR1 SGHRS, CDR2 YFSETQ. This CDR3 comprises 16 residues. The CDR3 DNA is TGCGCCAGCAGCTTCATCTTAGCTGATGCAAACAATGAGCAGTTCTTC. This sequence encodes CASSFILADANNEQFF.

This chain links TRBV6-5 with TRBJ2-4, with a weak D call TRBD2 (5 bases). CDR1 and CDR2 (germline): MNHEY, SVGAGI. V shed 2 bases and J shed 11 bases, with 7 bases lying between them. CDR3 length equals 11 residues. The chain's CDR3 is CASSYMGVQYF. For the CDR3, the DNA is TGTGCCAGCAGTTACATGGGAGTTCAGTACTTC.

As concerns this clone: Within the sample, other DNA sequences also encode this same CDR3. DNA of the CDR3: TGTGCCTGGAGTAGCGGCCAAGAGACCCAGTACTTC. Protein sequence: CAWSSGQETQYF. This chain connects TRBV30 to TRBJ2-5; weak D call: TRBD2 (5 bases). Germline V gene sequence: CDR1 GTSNPN, CDR2 SVGIG (reference sequence). Trimming removed 2 bases from V and 1 base from J, with 5 bases in between. The length of the CDR3 is 12 residues.

This sequence joins TRBV7-9 and TRBJ2-4, with D perhaps matching TRBD1 (5 bases). Germline V gives CDR1 SEHNR, CDR2 FQNEAQ (reference sequence). This CDR3 contains 15 residues. V lost 5 bases, J lost 0 bases, and 11 bases lay in between. This CDR3 is CASSPLGVAKNIQYF. The CDR3 coding sequence is TGTGCCAGCAGCCCCTTAGGGGTAGCCAAAAACATTCAGTACTTC.

This chain uses TRBV4-3 with TRBJ2-1, with a weak D call TRBD2 (5 bases). Deletions cut 3 bases from V and 9 bases from J, with 18 bases between. Germline V gene lookup returns CDR1 LGHNA and CDR2 YSLEER. This CDR3 is 15 amino acids long. For the CDR3, the DNA is TGCGCCAGCAGCCAGACCGGACGGGATGGGTCTGAGCAGTTCTTC. Protein sequence: CASSQTGRDGSEQFF.

V is TRBV7-7 and J is TRBJ2-5, with D tentatively TRBD2 (5 bases). The CDR3 covers 15 residues. Germline V gene sequence: CDR1 SSHAT, CDR2 FNYEAQ (reference sequence). Trimming cost V 1 base and J 5 bases, with 14 bases left between them. The chain's CDR3 is CASSLVSGLSETQYF. The CDR3 nucleotides are TGTGCCAGCAGCTTAGTTTCGGGGTTGTCGGAGACCCAGTACTTC.

CDR3 loop: CASSSETSADTQYF. Written as DNA, the CDR3 is TGTGCCAGCAGCTCGGAGACTAGCGCAGATACGCAGTATTTT. This rearrangement joins TRBV7-2 to TRBJ2-3, with TRBD2 matching 8 bases. Losses at the gene ends were 4 bases for V and 4 bases for J; bases not matched to a gene: 4. The germline V gene encodes CDR1 SGHTA and CDR2 FQGNSA. The CDR3 runs to 14 residues.

This rearrangement joins TRBV19 to TRBJ2-3; 12 bases are a match to TRBD2. The V gene end was trimmed by 3 bases and the J gene end by 6 bases; junction bases not matched to a gene: 4. CDR3 length: 15 residues. CDR1 and CDR2 (germline): LNHDA, SQIVND (reference sequence). This chain's CDR3 is CASSILAGGSDTQYF. The CDR3 DNA reads TGTGCCAGTAGTATTCTAGCGGGGGGGTCGGATACGCAGTATTTT.

This chain connects TRBV6-5 to TRBJ2-7, with 10 bases lining up with TRBD1. The CDR3 has 15 amino acids. Trimming cost V 4 bases and J 6 bases; bases outside gene matches: 9. Per the germline V gene, CDR1 is MNHEY and CDR2 is SVGAGI. The CDR3 nucleotides read TGTGCCAGCAGTTCCCGGGACAGGGGCCCACTCGAGCAGTACTTC. The encoded protein is CASSSRDRGPLEQYF.

This clone was picked up one time. The rearrangement links TRBV7-2 to TRBJ2-7, with a tentative D call TRBD2 (5 bases). The CDR3 spans 14 residues. CDR1 is SGHTA, CDR2 FQGNSA, per germline. The germline V and J ends were trimmed by 6 bases and 2 bases, with 14 bases remaining between them. In DNA, the CDR3 is TGTGCCAGCAGGCCCGCCGGGGTCACCTACGAGCAGTACTTC. It yields the protein CASRPAGVTYEQYF.

The V gene is TRBV6-1, the J gene TRBJ2-6; D possibly corresponds to TRBD1 (6 bases). V was pared by 3 bases and J by 2 bases, with 11 bases between. CDR1 is MNHNS, CDR2 SASEGT, per germline. The CDR3 contains 16 residues. CDR3 sequence (DNA): TGTGCCAGCAGTGATAACGACAGGCCTGGGGCCAACGTCCTGACTTTC. Its translation: CASSDNDRPGANVLTF.

The V and J genes are TRBV4-3 and TRBJ2-1, with TRBD2 identical over 14 bases. The CDR3 has 16 residues. J lost 7 bases, V lost 4 bases, and 6 bases had no gene match. From germline, CDR1 is LGHNA and CDR2 YSLEER. The CDR3 protein is CASSPTSGGAVNEQFF. The CDR3 DNA reads TGCGCCAGCAGCCCGACTAGCGGGGGGGCCGTAAATGAGCAGTTCTTC.

This chain connects TRBV7-2 to TRBJ2-1; 7 nucleotides agree with TRBD2. This CDR3 has 16 residues. Unmatched junction bases numbered 6, after V lost 4 bases and J lost 0 bases. CDR1 is SGHTA, CDR2 FQGNSA, per germline. The chain's CDR3 is CASSSSGASSYNEQFF. In nucleotides, the CDR3 is TGTGCCAGCAGCTCGAGCGGGGCCAGCTCCTACAATGAGCAGTTCTTC.

The J gene is TRBJ2-7, the V gene TRBV7-2; 10 positions match TRBD2. The germline gives CDR1 SGHTA, CDR2 FQGNSA. J gave up 2 bases and V 5 bases, and 6 bases lay outside the gene matches. The CDR3 sequence is 15 residues long. CDR3 amino acids: CASSARLAGPYEQYF. The CDR3 DNA follows: TGTGCCAGCAGCGCCCGACTAGCGGGCCCCTACGAGCAGTACTTC.

This chain uses TRBV2 with TRBJ2-2; TRBD2 agrees at 9 bases. CDR3 size: 14 residues. From germline, CDR1 is SNHLY and CDR2 FYNNEI. Unmatched junction bases numbered 8, after V lost 8 bases and J lost 7 bases. CDR3 in DNA: TGTGCCAGCTCTAGCGGGAAGGAATTCGGGGAGCTGTTTTTT. Translating gives CASSSGKEFGELFF.

V gene TRBV28 combines with J gene TRBJ2-7; 7 bases agree with TRBD1. CDR3 length equals 15 residues. Germline lookup yields CDR1 MDHEN and CDR2 SYDVKM. V shed 4 bases and J 0 bases; nucleotides not matched to a gene: 6. In DNA, the CDR3 is TGTGCCAGCAGTTCCCCAGGGGGAAGCTCCTACGAGCAGTACTTC. This translates into CASSSPGGSSYEQYF.